These T cell receptor beta chains were read from a single sample in a study of cytomegalovirus exposure and HLA in healthy donors. Sequencing was performed with immunoSEQ multiplex PCR; in TCRdb, only in-frame clones are kept and a portion is missing. The table records about 200,000 clones, over 75% of them present only once. Sequencing used PBMCs. The source of these receptors is a girl aged 2-10 years in good health and CMV-seronegative. Both conserved end residues are part of each CDR3. A D gene is named only where the DNA matches it firmly. The size of a clone is reported for some rows only, either as once, few or many, or as a class for expanded clones.

>once|TRBV9|TRBJ1-1|NA
CASSAGAEAFF
TGTGCCAGCAGCGCCGGGGCTGAAGCTTTCTTT
>NA|TRBV10-2|TRBJ2-7|NA
CASSAEQTYEQYF
TGCGCCAGCAGTGCAGAACAGACCTACGAGCAGTACTTC
>NA|TRBV27|TRBJ2-2|NA
CASSARGSLTGELFF
TGTGCCAGCAGTGCCAGGGGATCTCTCACCGGGGAGCTGTTTTTT
>once|TRBV7-9|TRBJ2-1|TRBD2
CASSNTPSGRGDEQFF
TGTGCCAGCAGCAATACGCCAAGCGGGAGGGGCGATGAGCAGTTCTTC
>NA|TRBV29-1|TRBJ2-1|NA
CSVDGAGYNEQFF
TGCAGCGTTGACGGCGCAGGGTACAATGAGCAGTTCTTC
>NA|TRBV15|TRBJ2-3|NA
CATSRAGTKTQYF
TGTGCCACCAGCAGAGCGGGGACAAAAACGCAGTATTTT
>NA|TRBV12-5|TRBJ1-5|NA
CASGMVDIQPQHF
TGTGCTAGTGGTATGGTTGACATTCAGCCCCAGCATTTT
>NA|TRBV27|TRBJ1-2|NA
CASSEAGNGNYGYTF
TGTGCCAGCAGTGAGGCGGGGAACGGCAACTATGGCTACACCTTC
>NA|TRBV7-7|TRBJ1-4|TRBD1
CASSPRTFRDREEKLFF
TGTGCCAGCAGCCCCCGGACCTTCCGGGACAGGGAAGAAAAACTGTTTTTT
>NA|TRBV21-1|TRBJ2-1|NA
CASIGLAGDDEQFF
TGTGCCAGCATCGGACTAGCGGGAGACGATGAGCAGTTCTTC
>NA|TRBV13|TRBJ1-2|NA
CASSFRLRDYGYTF
TGTGCCAGCAGCTTCCGGTTGAGAGACTATGGCTACACCTTC
>once|TRBV18|TRBJ2-3|NA
CASSQGLVTDTQYF
TGTGCCAGCTCGCAGGGACTGGTGACGGATACGCAGTATTTT
>NA|TRBV10-2|TRBJ1-5|TRBD1
CASSAGTGGVAQHF
TGCGCCAGCAGTGCCGGGACAGGGGGGGTGGCCCAGCATTTT
>NA|TRBV29-1|TRBJ2-3|NA
CSVDGGGITDTQYF
TGCAGCGTTGATGGAGGGGGCATCACAGATACGCAGTATTTT
>NA|TRBV6-5|TRBJ1-1|NA
CASSYSQGFPLAFF
TGTGCCAGCAGTTACTCGCAGGGGTTCCCTCTCGCTTTCTTT
>few|TRBV14|TRBJ2-5|NA
CASSETTGAGREQYF
TGTGCCAGCAGCGAAACGACAGGGGCTGGGCGGGAGCAGTACTTC
>few|TRBV5-3|TRBJ2-1|NA
CARSSDSPYNEQFF
TGTGCCAGAAGCTCAGACTCCCCTTACAATGAGCAGTTCTTC
>NA|TRBV6-6|TRBJ1-6|NA
CASSYSTDYNSPLHF
TGTGCCAGCAGTTACTCGACAGATTATAATTCACCCCTCCACTTT
>few|TRBV7-6|TRBJ2-3|NA
CASSPQGVADTQYF
TGTGCCAGCAGCCCCCAGGGTGTTGCAGATACGCAGTATTTT
>NA|TRBV5-4|TRBJ2-7|NA
CASSSLIPEAGEQYF
TGTGCCAGCAGCTCGCTAATACCGGAGGCGGGCGAGCAGTACTTC
>NA|TRBV5-4|TRBJ1-6|TRBD1
CASSSTRDRGSSPLHF
TGTGCCAGCAGCTCAACCCGGGACAGGGGTAGTTCACCCCTCCACTTT
>NA|TRBV11-1|TRBJ1-1|NA
CASSLGTGVGNTEAFF
TGTGCCAGCAGCCTCGGGACGGGGGTGGGGAACACTGAAGCTTTCTTT
>NA|TRBV7-2|TRBJ2-1|NA
CASSGDYNEQFF
TGTGCCAGCAGCGGAGATTACAATGAGCAGTTCTTC
>NA|TRBV27|TRBJ1-2|TRBD1
CASSLGTGGGCTF
TGTGCCAGCAGTTTAGGGACAGGGGGTGGATGCACCTTC
>NA|TRBV6-1|TRBJ2-5|TRBD2
CASSEDPGGTQYF
TGTGCCAGCAGTGAAGATCCGGGGGGGACCCAGTACTTC
>NA|TRBV5-4|TRBJ2-7|TRBD1
CASSLWTGVSYEQYF
TGTGCCAGCAGCTTATGGACAGGAGTCTCCTACGAGCAGTACTTC
>NA|TRBV5-5|TRBJ1-2|NA
CASSVTGSGGYTF
TGTGCCAGCAGCGTAACAGGGTCGGGGGGCTACACCTTC
>NA|TRBV5-4|TRBJ1-2|TRBD1
CASSLGTGKGYTF
TGTGCCAGCAGCTTAGGGACAGGGAAGGGCTACACCTTC
>NA|TRBV18|TRBJ2-2|TRBD2
CASSRRLAGGFIRELFF
TGTGCCAGCTCGAGAAGACTAGCGGGAGGATTCATAAGGGAGCTGTTTTTT
>NA|TRBV4-2|TRBJ2-1|TRBD2
CASSQEGGGFYNEQFF
TGTGCCAGCAGCCAAGAAGGCGGGGGGTTCTACAATGAGCAGTTCTTC
>NA|TRBV14|TRBJ2-2|NA
CASSLLLAGELFF
TGTGCCAGCAGCCTCCTATTGGCCGGGGAGCTGTTTTTT
>NA|TRBV5-1|TRBJ1-2|NA
CASSLDGRGGYTF
TGCGCCAGCAGCTTGGACGGCCGCGGCGGCTACACCTTC
>NA|TRBV5-6|TRBJ2-1|NA
CASSLGAVRNNEQFF
TGTGCCAGCAGCTTAGGAGCCGTGAGGAACAATGAGCAGTTCTTC
>NA|TRBV15|TRBJ2-1|TRBD2
CATSSGRKSNEQFF
TGTGCCACCAGCAGCGGGAGGAAAAGCAATGAGCAGTTCTTC
>NA|TRBV5-4|TRBJ1-2|NA
CASSFTSQGGGYTF
TGTGCCAGCAGCTTTACGAGCCAGGGTGGAGGCTACACCTTC
>NA|TRBV9|TRBJ2-1|NA
CASSVVAGSSYNEQFF
TGTGCCAGCAGCGTAGTTGCGGGGAGCTCCTACAATGAGCAGTTCTTC
>few|TRBV9|TRBJ1-2|NA
CASSVAAGDYGYTF
TGTGCCAGCAGCGTAGCTGCAGGGGACTATGGCTACACCTTC
>NA|TRBV19|TRBJ2-3|TRBD2
CASSSGGATDTQYF
TGTGCCAGTAGTAGCGGGGGGGCCACAGATACGCAGTATTTT
>NA|TRBV29-1|TRBJ1-2|NA
CSVATQAFNYGYTF
TGCAGCGTTGCCACACAGGCGTTTAACTATGGCTACACCTTC
>NA|TRBV2|TRBJ2-1|TRBD1
CASSVTGTGVGEQFF
TGTGCCAGCAGCGTCACCGGGACAGGGGTCGGTGAGCAGTTCTTC
>NA|TRBV6-5|TRBJ1-2|NA
CASSYFYSGGANGYTF
TGTGCCAGCAGTTACTTTTACTCGGGGGGGGCGAATGGCTACACCTTC